This TCR beta chain is from a study of beta chain features in type 1 diabetes. Study observations and caveats: More deletions and fewer insertions at VDJ junctions were found in patients with type 1 diabetes. Shortening of TCRB CDR3s, moderate but significant, appeared in all four CD4+ subsets of Type 1 diabetes patients.

In the case of this clone: The antigen is undetermined.

The germline V gene encodes CDR1 SGHAT and CDR2 FQNNGV. J was trimmed by 1 base and V by 3 bases; bases with no gene match: 4. This CDR3 comprises 15 residues. It was via CD45RO/CCR7/CD25/CD127/CD95/CD27 that CD4+ naive, central memory, regulatory and stem cell-like memory cells were sorted. The isolated RNA, all of it, was reverse transcribed, so expressed TCRB transcripts were what got sequenced. Only in-frame clones appear in the TCRdb table, and some are missing; sequencing was by immunoSEQ multiplex PCR. The sample has about 300,000 clones; about 14% are singletons. The sequence was obtained from a woman under 30 with type 1 diabetes. The V call is TRBV11-2, the J call TRBJ2-3, with TRBD2 matching over 7 bases. Sequenced input: naive CD4+ T cells from blood. Here the CDR3 reads CASSLTGGRTDTQYF. DNA of the CDR3: TGTGCCAGCAGCTTGACGGGAGGCCGCACAGATACGCAGTATTTT. Full variable domain (remainder filled in from reference TRBV11-2 and TRBJ2-3): EAGVAQSPRYKIIEKRQSVAFWCNPISGHATLYWYQQILGQGPKLLIQFQNNGVVDDSQLPKDRFSAERLKGVDSTLKIQPAKLEDSAVYLCASSLTGGRTDTQYFGPGTRLTVL.